This T cell receptor (beta chain) was sequenced in a study of blood T cell repertoires in COVID-19. Study-wide background: The study drew acute and convalescent COVID-19 samples from the United States, Italy and Spain.

V was pared by 5 bases and J by 2 bases, with 13 bases between. Germline V lookup: CDR1 GTSNPN, CDR2 SVGIG (reference sequence). The CDR3 has 13 residues. Original methodology: Reference gene primer amplification gave nucleated cell count estimates. Using immunoSEQ multiplex PCR, the repertoire was profiled, and TCRdb retains in-frame clones only, with some absent. V and J calls and clone size are given by that table; D and trimming were obtained from the DNA. The repertoire has 150,000 to 200,000 clones, roughly 89% of them found once; the top ten carry around 4.6%. V is TRBV30 and J is TRBJ2-7, with D unresolved. The sample consisted of peripheral blood. The receptor was isolated from a human donor in a cohort sampled during active COVID-19. CDR3 DNA sequence: TGTGCCTGGGGGGTCCACCTAACCTACGAGCAGTACTTC. It codes for CAWGVHLTYEQYF.